These 32 T cell receptor beta chains originate from one sample sequenced in a study of T cell repertoires in cytomegalovirus infection. TCRdb recomputed calls from the reads with MiXCR, one row per CDR3 protein. Of some 320,000 distinct CDR3 sequences detected, about 27% appear once; the ten largest clones hold around 20%. No cognate antigen is known for these TCRs. The specimen was cultured PBMCs, collected from culture after CMV antigen stimulation. The receptor source for this set is a human donor in good health (CMV status not recorded). Some clones in this sample may be carry-over from other donors' samples.

This clonotype was seen a few times. The J gene is TRBJ2-1, the V gene TRBV4-1; no reliable D call. Per the germline V gene, CDR1 is MGHRA and CDR2 is YSYEKL. Trimming removed 4 bases from V and 8 bases from J, with 12 bases in between. The CDR3 runs 13 residues. The CDR3 loop reads CASSPTWLDEQFF. CDR3 DNA sequence: TGCGCCAGCAGCCCTACCTGGCTGGATGAGCAGTTCTTC.

The V gene is TRBV6-5, the J gene TRBJ1-5; TRBD1 matches at 7 bases. The CDR3 is 14 amino acids. Germline V gives CDR1 MNHEY, CDR2 SVGAGI. V lost 6 bases and J lost 4; bases outside the gene matches: 6. The CDR3 spells CASRHRGGNQPQHF. The CDR3 DNA reads TGTGCCAGCAGACACAGGGGAGGGAATCAGCCCCAGCATTTT.

This chain uses TRBV28 with TRBJ2-1, with 8 positions matching TRBD1. Germline V CDR1 and CDR2: MDHEN, SYDVKM. After removal of 7 bases from V and 7 bases from J, the junction contained 6 bases not matched to a gene. The length of the CDR3 is 13 residues. CDR3 coding DNA: TGTGCCAGCACCTGGACAGGGATGAATGAGCAGTTCTTC. Translation: CASTWTGMNEQFF.

The rearrangement uses TRBV10-3 and TRBJ1-4; 11 positions agree with TRBD1. The V segment lost 4 bases and the J segment 4 bases; nucleotides outside the gene matches: 5. The germline V gene has CDR1 ENHRY and CDR2 SYGVKD. This CDR3 contains 16 residues. The CDR3: CAISGTGGGVNEKLFF. In DNA form, the CDR3 reads TGTGCCATCAGTGGGACAGGGGGCGGCGTTAATGAAAAACTGTTTTTT.

This clonotype was observed at least ten times. The gene calls are TRBV7-8 and TRBJ2-3; D call uncertain. V was pared by 5 bases and J by 4 bases, with 19 bases between. From germline, CDR1 is SGHVS and CDR2 FQNEAQ. The CDR3 runs 16 residues. DNA for the CDR3: TGTGCCAGCAGCCCAAACTGGGCAGACCCCTCAGATACGCAGTATTTT. The encoded protein is CASSPNWADPSDTQYF.

This clonotype occurred a few times. The rearrangement links TRBV15 to TRBJ2-7, with D unclear. V was shortened by 1 base and J by 4 bases, with 8 bases between the two germline ends. CDR1 LNHNV and CDR2 YYDKDF come from the germline V gene (reference sequence). The CDR3 runs to 13 residues. CDR3 sequence reads: CATSRALNYEQYF. CDR3 DNA: TGTGCCACCAGCAGAGCCCTTAATTACGAGCAGTACTTC. Full variable domain (rest looked up from reference TRBV15 and TRBJ2-7): DAMVIQNPRYQVTQFGKPVTLSCSQTLNHNVMYWYQQKSSQAPKLLFHYYDKDFNNEADTPDNFQSRRPNTSFCFLDIRSPGLGDTAMYLCATSRALNYEQYFGPGTRLTVT.

A few counts support this clonotype. The chain's CDR3 is CSATAPSGRNEQYF. The CDR3 coding sequence is TGCAGTGCCACAGCACCCAGCGGGAGGAACGAGCAGTACTTC. The V call is TRBV20-1, the J call TRBJ2-7, with 9 bases matching TRBD2. The CDR3 is made up of 14 amino acids. The V segment lost 6 bases and the J segment 5 bases; nucleotides outside the gene matches: 11. In germline, CDR1 is DFQATT, CDR2 SNEGSKA (reference sequence).

There are a few counts of this clonotype. The rearrangement joins TRBV11-2 to TRBJ2-1; D is possibly TRBD1 (6 bases). The CDR3 runs to 18 residues. With 7 bases removed from V and 1 base from J, the gap between germline ends came to 23 bases. The germline V gene encodes CDR1 SGHAT and CDR2 FQNNGV. CDR3 sequence (DNA): TGTGCCAGCACCCCCGGTTCCCCGGGACACAATTCCTACAATGAGCAGTTCTTC. Translated, it gives CASTPGSPGHNSYNEQFF.

The chain links TRBV27 to TRBJ2-5; a weak D match, TRBD1 (6 bases). CDR1 is MNHEY and CDR2 is SMNVEV in the germline V gene (reference sequence). Trimming shortened V by 0 bases and J by 5 bases, and 13 bases separated the two germline ends. The CDR3 spans 15 residues. This chain's CDR3 is CASSLSARRGETQYF. CDR3 DNA sequence: TGTGCCAGCAGTTTATCGGCGCGTAGGGGGGAGACCCAGTACTTC.

This sequence joins TRBV6-8 and TRBJ1-2; TRBD1 might be the D (5 bases). This CDR3 region has 12 residues. Germline CDR1 is MNHGY and CDR2 is SAAAGT. V was clipped by 6 bases and J by 6 bases, with 11 bases between them. CDR3 in DNA: TGTGCCAGCAGCCGGCAGGGAAATGGCTACACCTTC. Its translation is CASSRQGNGYTF.

This clonotype was detected once. This chain joins TRBV6-2 or TRBV6-3 and TRBJ2-5; D ambiguous. V lost 2 bases to trimming and J lost 2 bases, with 12 bases between them. The CDR3 extends over 15 amino acids. Looked up from germline, CDR1 is MNHEY and CDR2 is SVGEGT. The CDR3 region has the DNA TGTGCCAGCAGTTACGCAGGAGCTTTTCAAGAGACCCAGTACTTC. Its protein is CASSYAGAFQETQYF.

The sample holds one count of this clonotype. The chain couples TRBV6-5 to TRBJ2-2, with no clear D. This CDR3 region has 13 residues. V lost 8 bases to trimming and J lost 4 bases, with 11 bases between them. Germline CDR1 reads MNHEY; CDR2 reads SVGAGI. CDR3 loop: CASLNQVTGELFF. The CDR3 nucleotides read TGTGCCAGCCTTAACCAGGTCACCGGGGAGCTGTTTTTT.

The V gene is TRBV6-2 or TRBV6-3, the J gene TRBJ2-7; D is perhaps TRBD2 (5 bases). The ends were cut back, 6 bases at V and 2 bases at J, with 11 bases in the middle. CDR3 length equals 13 residues. The V gene's germline CDR1 is MNHEY and CDR2 SVGEGT. DNA for the CDR3: TGTGCCAGCAGGCAGGTCGGGGCCTACGAGCAGTACTTC. It codes for CASRQVGAYEQYF.

V gene TRBV7-9 combines with J gene TRBJ2-7, with 7 bases fitting TRBD2. The ends lost 6 bases at V and 1 base at J; junction bases unmatched: 15. The CDR3 spans 17 residues. Germline loops: CDR1 SEHNR, CDR2 FQNEAQ (reference sequence). The CDR3 region has the DNA TGTGCCAGCAGAACTAATGCTGGGGGGGGTCATTCCTACGAGCAGTACTTC. This gives the protein CASRTNAGGGHSYEQYF.

This clonotype was detected many times. J is TRBJ1-5 and V is TRBV6-1; D call uncertain. This CDR3 is 13 amino acids long. Trimming shortened V by 5 bases and J by 1 base, and 6 bases separated the two germline ends. Germline CDR1 and CDR2: MNHNS and SASEGT. CDR3 coding DNA: TGTGCCAGCAGTATACAGAGCAATCAGCCCCAGCATTTT. Translated, it gives CASSIQSNQPQHF.

This rearrangement joins TRBV7-9 to TRBJ2-2, with D possibly matching TRBD1 (5 bases). This CDR3 has 15 amino acids. CDR1 is SEHNR and CDR2 is FQNEAQ in the germline V gene (reference sequence). V gave up 4 bases and J gave up 4 bases, with 13 bases separating them. The CDR3 DNA reads as TGTGCCAGCAGCTCTTCAAAGGGGCGCACCGGGGAGCTGTTTTTT. It encodes CASSSSKGRTGELFF.

The rearrangement uses TRBV19 and TRBJ1-1, with 8 bases identical to TRBD1. Trimming cost V 3 bases and J 11 bases; bases outside gene matches: 5. Germline V gene lookup returns CDR1 LNHDA and CDR2 SQIVND (reference sequence). The CDR3 extends over 12 amino acids. The CDR3 DNA sequence: TGTGCCAGTAGTATGGACAGGGCAAGCGCTTTCTTT. Protein sequence: CASSMDRASAFF.

This sequence joins TRBV19 and TRBJ1-1; possibly TRBD1 for D (5 bases). This CDR3 has 17 residues. Per germline, CDR1 LNHDA and CDR2 SQIVND (reference sequence). Trimming took 3 bases from V and 3 from J, leaving 20 bases between them. Here the CDR3 DNA reads TGTGCCAGTAGTATGGAGGCAGGGTGGGGAGATTACACTGAAGCTTTCTTT. Protein: CASSMEAGWGDYTEAFF.

The chain is built from TRBV4-2 and TRBJ2-3; D unresolved. The CDR3 is 15 residues long. Per the germline V gene, CDR1 is LGHNA and CDR2 is YNFKEQ. The germline V and J ends were trimmed by 1 base and 2 bases, with 10 bases remaining between them. Written as DNA, the CDR3 is TGTGCCAGCAGCCAAGCGGAAGGCTACACAGATACGCAGTATTTT. It specifies CASSQAEGYTDTQYF.

Ten or more counts support this clonotype. The rearrangement joins TRBV6-1 to TRBJ1-5; no definite D call. CDR1 is MNHNS and CDR2 is SASEGT in the germline V gene. V lost 5 bases to trimming and J lost 3 bases, with 11 bases between them. The CDR3 has 14 amino acids. In DNA, the CDR3 is TGTGCCAGCAGTTTGGCTACGTCCAATCAGCCCCAGCATTTT. Its translation: CASSLATSNQPQHF.

V is TRBV4-1 and J is TRBJ2-5; 12 bases map to TRBD2. This CDR3 has 18 amino acids. Germline V gives CDR1 MGHRA, CDR2 YSYEKL. The junction had 10 bases not matched to a gene; V was cut back by 1 base and J by 4 bases. CDR3 DNA: TGCGCCAGCAGCCAAGCTGGGACTAGCGGGTTGGGGGGAGAGACCCAGTACTTC. This sequence encodes CASSQAGTSGLGGETQYF.

The V and J genes are TRBV6-5 and TRBJ2-3, with D maybe TRBD2 (5 bases). V dropped 0 bases and J dropped 8 bases, with 15 bases sitting between them. CDR3 length equals 15 residues. Germline V gene lookup returns CDR1 MNHEY and CDR2 SVGAGI. CDR3 sequence reads: CASSYSREQLSTQYF. The CDR3 DNA reads TGTGCCAGCAGTTACTCGAGGGAGCAGCTTAGTACGCAGTATTTT.

The rearrangement uses TRBV24-1 and TRBJ2-3, with TRBD1 as a possible D gene (6 bases). CDR1 is KGHDR, CDR2 SFDVKD, per germline. V was clipped by 1 base and J by 4 bases, with 8 bases between them. This CDR3 is 14 amino acids long. The CDR3 nucleotides read TGTGCCACCAGTGATTTCCACAGGGCAGATACGCAGTATTTT. Protein product: CATSDFHRADTQYF.

This clonotype has a handful of counts. This sequence joins TRBV7-3 and TRBJ1-6; the D is unclear. CDR1 is SGHTA, CDR2 FQGTGA, per germline. V was clipped by 8 bases and J by 5 bases, with 13 bases between them. This CDR3 comprises 14 residues. Here the CDR3 DNA reads TGTGCCAGCTCCCAAGGGTCGAATAATTCACCCCTCCACTTT. Protein product: CASSQGSNNSPLHF.

This clonotype appeared a few times. The chain links TRBV7-6 to TRBJ2-2; 10 bases are shared with TRBD1. The V segment lost 1 base and the J segment 6 bases; nucleotides outside the gene matches: 2. CDR3 length equals 15 residues. Germline CDR1 and CDR2: SGHVS and FNYEAQ. CDR3 sequence: CASSLVGTGAGELFF. For the CDR3, the DNA is TGTGCCAGCAGCTTAGTGGGGACAGGGGCCGGGGAGCTGTTTTTT.

The gene calls are TRBV7-9 and TRBJ1-4, with 7 nucleotides matching TRBD1. The CDR3 extends over 15 amino acids. The V gene end was trimmed by 5 bases and the J gene end by 5 bases; junction bases not matched to a gene: 8. Germline V gene data show CDR1 as SEHNR and CDR2 as FQNEAQ (reference sequence). The chain's CDR3 is CASSGPGGGNEKLFF. CDR3 coding DNA: TGTGCCAGCAGCGGTCCAGGGGGGGGGAATGAAAAACTGTTTTTT.

This clonotype was seen many times. V usage is TRBV7-2 and J usage is TRBJ2-3, with D perhaps assigned TRBD1 or TRBD2 (5 bases each). CDR1 is SGHTA, CDR2 FQGNSA, per germline. Trimming pared 5 bases from V and 11 bases from J, leaving 11 bases between. The CDR3 contains 11 residues. As DNA, the CDR3 is TGTGCCAGCAGCCAGGGAGAAGGGCAGTATTTT. Protein product: CASSQGEGQYF.

The chain links TRBV5-4 to TRBJ2-7, with D hard to call. This CDR3 comprises 13 residues. V lost 2 bases, J lost 0 bases, and 6 bases lay in between. The germline V gene has CDR1 SGHNT and CDR2 YYREEE (reference sequence). The CDR3 nucleotides are TGTGCCAGCAGCTTACCAAGCTCCTACGAGCAGTACTTC. This translates into CASSLPSSYEQYF.

The V and J genes are TRBV12-3 or TRBV12-4 and TRBJ1-2; D possibly corresponds to TRBD1 (5 bases). V lost 10 bases, J lost 0 bases, and 12 bases lay in between. This CDR3 comprises 13 residues. The CDR3, as DNA: TGTGCCATCCAGGGAGGGCCTAACTATGGCTACACCTTC. It specifies CAIQGGPNYGYTF.

This chain connects TRBV27 to TRBJ2-1; 7 nucleotides match TRBD2. Per the germline V gene, CDR1 is MNHEY and CDR2 is SMNVEV (reference sequence). With 6 bases clipped from V and 5 bases from J, the junction kept 25 bases outside the gene matches. The CDR3 consists of 20 residues. This CDR3 is CASSPFASAYGGSINNEQFF. DNA for the CDR3: TGTGCCAGCAGCCCATTCGCCTCGGCGTATGGCGGGAGTATCAACAATGAGCAGTTCTTC.

The chain employs TRBV6-6 and TRBJ1-1; a weak D match, TRBD1 (6 bases). Per germline, CDR1 MNHNY and CDR2 SVGAGI (reference sequence). The ends were cut back, 2 bases at V and 1 base at J, with 17 bases in the middle. CDR3 length equals 17 residues. The DNA of the CDR3 is TGTGCCAGCAGTTACCCCAGGGGTGCGCAGGGGAACACTGAAGCTTTCTTT. This encodes CASSYPRGAQGNTEAFF.

This clonotype was seen a few times. V usage is TRBV6-1 and J usage is TRBJ2-1, with 8 bases that match TRBD1. From germline, CDR1 is MNHNS and CDR2 SASEGT. The CDR3 consists of 13 residues. V was clipped by 5 bases and J by 8 bases; unmatched bases: 5. CDR3 coding DNA: TGTGCCAGCAGTAGCGCAGGGGGCGATGAGCAGTTCTTC. The encoded protein is CASSSAGGDEQFF.